Listed below are T cell receptor beta chains from one sample, sequenced in a study of cytomegalovirus exposure and HLA in healthy donors. Profiled with immunoSEQ multiplex PCR; TCRdb holds only in-frame clones, not every one. The sample yields 85,000 to 100,000 clones, around three quarters seen once. Material: PBMCs. The receptor set was obtained from a man aged 55 to 70 in good health and CMV-seropositive. Each CDR3 is given with its conserved first and last residue. Fields, in order: CDR3 DNA, CDR3 protein, CDR3 length, D gene, J gene, clone size, V gene. A D gene is named only where the DNA matches it firmly. A clone size is listed for some rows: how often the clone was seen (once, few, many), or a class if it is expanded.

CDR3nt: TGTGCCAGCAGTCCCCAGGTCGGTAGCGGGGGCACAGATACGCAGTATTTT; CDR3aa: CASSPQVGSGGTDTQYF; len: 17; d_gene: TRBD2; j_gene: TRBJ2-3; abundance: -; v_gene: TRBV27
CDR3nt: TGTGCCAGCAGTGGGAGGGTTGAGCAGTTCTTC; CDR3aa: CASSGRVEQFF; len: 11; d_gene: -; j_gene: TRBJ2-1; abundance: few; v_gene: TRBV2
CDR3nt: TGCAGCGTACGAGGGGGCGGCTACGAGCAGTACTTC; CDR3aa: CSVRGGGYEQYF; len: 12; d_gene: TRBD1; j_gene: TRBJ2-7; abundance: -; v_gene: TRBV29-1
CDR3nt: TGTGCCTCCACCTCCGGGACAGGGTCCACCGGGGAGCTGTTTTTT; CDR3aa: CASTSGTGSTGELFF; len: 15; d_gene: TRBD1; j_gene: TRBJ2-2; abundance: -; v_gene: TRBV10-3
CDR3nt: TGCGCCAGCAGCTTGCGGGCACTAGCGGGGGGATCCTACGAGCAGTACTTC; CDR3aa: CASSLRALAGGSYEQYF; len: 17; d_gene: TRBD2; j_gene: TRBJ2-7; abundance: -; v_gene: TRBV5-1
CDR3nt: TGTGCCAGCAGCCAGACAGGGGGATCAGGAAACACCATATATTTT; CDR3aa: CASSQTGGSGNTIYF; len: 15; d_gene: TRBD1; j_gene: TRBJ1-3; abundance: few; v_gene: TRBV6-6
CDR3nt: TGTGCCAGCAGCTTGGTGCCGCACGGGGATGAAAAACTGTTTTTT; CDR3aa: CASSLVPHGDEKLFF; len: 15; d_gene: -; j_gene: TRBJ1-4; abundance: -; v_gene: TRBV5-5
CDR3nt: TGTGCCGTGGCTCCTTCATCCTATGGCTACACCTTC; CDR3aa: CAVAPSSYGYTF; len: 12; d_gene: -; j_gene: TRBJ1-2; abundance: -; v_gene: TRBV30
CDR3nt: TGTGCCAGTAGTCAACAGGGAATCCCCTACGAGCAGTACTTC; CDR3aa: CASSQQGIPYEQYF; len: 14; d_gene: -; j_gene: TRBJ2-7; abundance: few; v_gene: TRBV19
CDR3nt: TGCGCCAGCAGCTTGACTAGCAACACCGGGGAGCTGTTTTTT; CDR3aa: CASSLTSNTGELFF; len: 14; d_gene: -; j_gene: TRBJ2-2; abundance: once; v_gene: TRBV5-1
CDR3nt: TGTGCCAGCACTTCGGGGACAGGGCTTAATTCACCCCTCCACTTT; CDR3aa: CASTSGTGLNSPLHF; len: 15; d_gene: TRBD1; j_gene: TRBJ1-6; abundance: -; v_gene: TRBV27
CDR3nt: TGTGCCAGCAGTTTCATAGGGGGCTCTAAGGATGGCTACACCTTC; CDR3aa: CASSFIGGSKDGYTF; len: 15; d_gene: TRBD1; j_gene: TRBJ1-2; abundance: few; v_gene: TRBV28
CDR3nt: TGTGCCAGCAGCTTAGGGATAGCGGGAGGCGAGCAGTACTTC; CDR3aa: CASSLGIAGGEQYF; len: 14; d_gene: TRBD2; j_gene: TRBJ2-7; abundance: -; v_gene: TRBV11-2
CDR3nt: TGTGCCAGCAGTGCCACCTCGGGAAACTATGGCTACACCTTC; CDR3aa: CASSATSGNYGYTF; len: 14; d_gene: -; j_gene: TRBJ1-2; abundance: -; v_gene: TRBV6-1
CDR3nt: TGTGCCAGCAGCCCCATACAGGGGGCATTCACAGATACGCAGTATTTT; CDR3aa: CASSPIQGAFTDTQYF; len: 16; d_gene: TRBD1; j_gene: TRBJ2-3; abundance: -; v_gene: TRBV11-2
CDR3nt: TGTGCCAGCAGCCAGACCTGGGGACAGCAAGAGACCCAGTACTTC; CDR3aa: CASSQTWGQQETQYF; len: 15; d_gene: TRBD1; j_gene: TRBJ2-5; abundance: -; v_gene: TRBV4-2
CDR3nt: TGCGCCAGCAGCCGGACAGTTGATGAAGCTTTCTTT; CDR3aa: CASSRTVDEAFF; len: 12; d_gene: -; j_gene: TRBJ1-1; abundance: medium-sized; v_gene: TRBV5-1
CDR3nt: TGTGCCAGCAGCCCAGGGGGCGGAGATACGCAGTATTTT; CDR3aa: CASSPGGGDTQYF; len: 13; d_gene: TRBD1; j_gene: TRBJ2-3; abundance: -; v_gene: TRBV5-4
CDR3nt: TGTGCCAGCAGGGAGGGTGTTCGCAATCAGCCCCAGCATTTT; CDR3aa: CASREGVRNQPQHF; len: 14; d_gene: -; j_gene: TRBJ1-5; abundance: -; v_gene: TRBV6-6
CDR3nt: TGTGCCAGCACTCTCCCCCCCTCCTACGAGCAGTACTTC; CDR3aa: CASTLPPSYEQYF; len: 13; d_gene: -; j_gene: TRBJ2-7; abundance: -; v_gene: TRBV2
CDR3nt: TGTGCCAGCAGTTCAGTATCTGAAAAACTGTTTTTT; CDR3aa: CASSSVSEKLFF; len: 12; d_gene: -; j_gene: TRBJ1-4; abundance: -; v_gene: TRBV28
CDR3nt: TGTGCCAGCAGTTTATCAACAGGGGCCTATGGCTACACCTTC; CDR3aa: CASSLSTGAYGYTF; len: 14; d_gene: TRBD1; j_gene: TRBJ1-2; abundance: -; v_gene: TRBV27
CDR3nt: TGCGCCAGCAGCTCTACTAGCGGGGGAGACCCTTCCACAGATACGCAGTATTTT; CDR3aa: CASSSTSGGDPSTDTQYF; len: 18; d_gene: TRBD2; j_gene: TRBJ2-3; abundance: -; v_gene: TRBV5-1
CDR3nt: TGTGCCAGCAGTGAGGACAGGGGGCTTGGCTACACCTTC; CDR3aa: CASSEDRGLGYTF; len: 13; d_gene: TRBD1; j_gene: TRBJ1-2; abundance: -; v_gene: TRBV6-1
CDR3nt: TGTGCCAGCAGCTTAGAAATGGGAGCTGCGTTGTCACCCCTCCACTTT; CDR3aa: CASSLEMGAALSPLHF; len: 16; d_gene: -; j_gene: TRBJ1-6; abundance: -; v_gene: TRBV7-8
CDR3nt: TGTGCCACCAGGGGGCAGGGGTTCACTGAAGCTTTCTTT; CDR3aa: CATRGQGFTEAFF; len: 13; d_gene: -; j_gene: TRBJ1-1; abundance: -; v_gene: TRBV15
CDR3nt: TGCGCCGGGTCCGCGTCTTGGACTTTCCGCTACGAGCAGTACTTC; CDR3aa: CAGSASWTFRYEQYF; len: 15; d_gene: -; j_gene: TRBJ2-7; abundance: -; v_gene: TRBV5-1
CDR3nt: TGTGCCAGTAGTCTCTCACCAGCAACTAATGAAAAACTGTTTTTT; CDR3aa: CASSLSPATNEKLFF; len: 15; d_gene: -; j_gene: TRBJ1-4; abundance: few; v_gene: TRBV19
CDR3nt: TGTGCCAGCAGCCGGGACAACCGATACGAGCAGTACTTC; CDR3aa: CASSRDNRYEQYF; len: 13; d_gene: -; j_gene: TRBJ2-7; abundance: -; v_gene: TRBV6-1
CDR3nt: TGTGCCAGCAGCGCTTCGACAGGGGGATTTCAAGAGACCCAGTACTTC; CDR3aa: CASSASTGGFQETQYF; len: 16; d_gene: TRBD1; j_gene: TRBJ2-5; abundance: once; v_gene: TRBV9
CDR3nt: TGTGCCAGCAGTCGACTAGCGGGGGGCAGGAATGAGCAGTTCTTC; CDR3aa: CASSRLAGGRNEQFF; len: 15; d_gene: TRBD2; j_gene: TRBJ2-1; abundance: once; v_gene: TRBV2
CDR3nt: TGTGCCAGCAGTGATAAGAGGGGGGGGACTGAAGCTTTCTTT; CDR3aa: CASSDKRGGTEAFF; len: 14; d_gene: -; j_gene: TRBJ1-1; abundance: -; v_gene: TRBV27
CDR3nt: TGTGCCAGCTCACCGGTCCCGGGACAGGGAAATGAAAAACTGTTTTTT; CDR3aa: CASSPVPGQGNEKLFF; len: 16; d_gene: TRBD1; j_gene: TRBJ1-4; abundance: -; v_gene: TRBV18
CDR3nt: TGTGCCAGCAGTTACTCGTCCGGGAGTGGGAATTCACCCCTCCACTTT; CDR3aa: CASSYSSGSGNSPLHF; len: 16; d_gene: -; j_gene: TRBJ1-6; abundance: once; v_gene: TRBV6-5
CDR3nt: TGTGCCAGCAGCTTGGACGGGGGGAGGGAGACCCAGTACTTC; CDR3aa: CASSLDGGRETQYF; len: 14; d_gene: TRBD2; j_gene: TRBJ2-5; abundance: -; v_gene: TRBV5-4
CDR3nt: TGTGCCAGCAGTTTAAAGGGGTTTAGCACAGATACGCAGTATTTT; CDR3aa: CASSLKGFSTDTQYF; len: 15; d_gene: -; j_gene: TRBJ2-3; abundance: -; v_gene: TRBV27
CDR3nt: TGTGCCAGCAACCTTTACATGGGGGCGCGAGCTTTCTTT; CDR3aa: CASNLYMGARAFF; len: 13; d_gene: -; j_gene: TRBJ1-1; abundance: -; v_gene: TRBV5-6
CDR3nt: TGCGCCAGCAGCGGGAGACAGGGGGGGAGCACAGATACGCAGTATTTT; CDR3aa: CASSGRQGGSTDTQYF; len: 16; d_gene: TRBD1; j_gene: TRBJ2-3; abundance: few; v_gene: TRBV5-1
CDR3nt: TGTGCCAGCAGCGGACCGGGACTAGCGGGGCTCAATGAGCAGTTCTTC; CDR3aa: CASSGPGLAGLNEQFF; len: 16; d_gene: TRBD2; j_gene: TRBJ2-1; abundance: -; v_gene: TRBV7-9
CDR3nt: TGTGCCAGCTCACCACGGGACAGGGTAGCCCTTACGCAGTATTTT; CDR3aa: CASSPRDRVALTQYF; len: 15; d_gene: TRBD1; j_gene: TRBJ2-3; abundance: -; v_gene: TRBV18
CDR3nt: TGCGCCAGCAGACGGGGACAAGACACAGATACGCAGTATTTT; CDR3aa: CASRRGQDTDTQYF; len: 14; d_gene: -; j_gene: TRBJ2-3; abundance: -; v_gene: TRBV5-1